This entry features one T cell receptor (beta chain) sequence. These data are taken from a study of blood T cell repertoires in COVID-19. Across the whole study: The origin of the acute and convalescent COVID-19 samples was the United States, Italy and Spain.

Only in-frame clones appear in the TCRdb table, and some are missing; sequencing was by immunoSEQ multiplex PCR. Here the sample spans roughly 410,000 clones, around 87% being singletons. Sequencing was done on a sample of peripheral blood. The receptor comes from a woman aged 55-70 years with COVID-19, enrolled during active disease.

CDR3 amino acids: CASSQQGVAYEQYF. DNA of the CDR3: TGTGCCAGCAGTCAACAGGGGGTGGCCTACGAGCAGTACTTC. The chain has TRBV27 and TRBJ2-7; 8 bases are shared with TRBD1. Germline lookup yields CDR1 MNHEY and CDR2 SMNVEV (reference sequence). CDR3 size: 14 residues. V was pared by 5 bases and J by 2 bases, with 5 bases of the junction left unmatched.